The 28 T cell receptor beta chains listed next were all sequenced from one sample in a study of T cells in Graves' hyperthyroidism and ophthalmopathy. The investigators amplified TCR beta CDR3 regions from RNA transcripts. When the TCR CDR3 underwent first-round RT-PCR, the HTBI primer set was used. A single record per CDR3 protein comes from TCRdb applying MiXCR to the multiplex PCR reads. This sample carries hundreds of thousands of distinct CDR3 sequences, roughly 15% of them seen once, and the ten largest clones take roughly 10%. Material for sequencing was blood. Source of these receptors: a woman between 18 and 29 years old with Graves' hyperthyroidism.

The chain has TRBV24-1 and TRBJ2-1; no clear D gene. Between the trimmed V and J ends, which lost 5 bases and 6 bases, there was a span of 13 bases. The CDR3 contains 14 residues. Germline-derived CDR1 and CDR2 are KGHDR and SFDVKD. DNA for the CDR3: TGTGCCACCAGTGGAGGTCCTAGTGGCAATGAGCAGTTCTTC. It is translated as CATSGGPSGNEQFF.

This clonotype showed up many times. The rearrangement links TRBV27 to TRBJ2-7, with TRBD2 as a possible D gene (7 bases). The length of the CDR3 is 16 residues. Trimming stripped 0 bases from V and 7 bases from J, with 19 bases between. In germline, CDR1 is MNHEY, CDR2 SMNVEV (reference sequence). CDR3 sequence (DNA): TGTGCCAGCAGTTTATCGGGGGCTAGCGGATTCGAGGAGCAGTACTTC. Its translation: CASSLSGASGFEEQYF.

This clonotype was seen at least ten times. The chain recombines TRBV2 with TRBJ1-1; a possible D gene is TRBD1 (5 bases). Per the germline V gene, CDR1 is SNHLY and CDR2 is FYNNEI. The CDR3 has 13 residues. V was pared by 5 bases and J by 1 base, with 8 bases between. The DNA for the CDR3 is TGTGCCAGCAGTAAGACAGAGAACACTGAAGCTTTCTTT. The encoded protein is CASSKTENTEAFF.

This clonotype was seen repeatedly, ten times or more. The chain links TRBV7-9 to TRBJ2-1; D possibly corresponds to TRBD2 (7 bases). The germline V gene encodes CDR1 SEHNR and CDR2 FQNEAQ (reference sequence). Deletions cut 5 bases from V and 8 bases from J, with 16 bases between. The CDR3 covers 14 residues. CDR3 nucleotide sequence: TGTGCCAGCAGCCGGGGGGCCGTAGTATATGAGCAGTTCTTC. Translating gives CASSRGAVVYEQFF.

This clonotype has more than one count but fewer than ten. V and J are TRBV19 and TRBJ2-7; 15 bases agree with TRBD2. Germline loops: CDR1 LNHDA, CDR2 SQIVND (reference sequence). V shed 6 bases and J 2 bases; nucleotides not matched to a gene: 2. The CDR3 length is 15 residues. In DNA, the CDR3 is TGTGCCAGTAGCTGGACTAGCGGGGGGGCCTACGAGCAGTACTTC. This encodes CASSWTSGGAYEQYF.

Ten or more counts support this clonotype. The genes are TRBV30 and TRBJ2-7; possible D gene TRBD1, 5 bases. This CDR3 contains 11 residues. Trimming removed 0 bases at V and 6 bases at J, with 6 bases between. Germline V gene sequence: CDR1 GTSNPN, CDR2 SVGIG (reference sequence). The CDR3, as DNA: TGTGCCTGGAGTGTGGGGCTCGAGCAGTACTTC. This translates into CAWSVGLEQYF.

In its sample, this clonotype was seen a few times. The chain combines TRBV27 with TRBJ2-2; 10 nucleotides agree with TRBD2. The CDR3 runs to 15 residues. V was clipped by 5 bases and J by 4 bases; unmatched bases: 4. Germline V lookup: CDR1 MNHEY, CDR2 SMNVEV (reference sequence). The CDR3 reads CASSKLAGSTGELFF. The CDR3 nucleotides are TGTGCCAGCAGTAAACTAGCGGGGTCCACCGGGGAGCTGTTTTTT.

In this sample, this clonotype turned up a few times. CDR3 sequence: CASSEEVQGADSNQPQHF. DNA of the CDR3: TGTGCCAGCAGTGAAGAGGTACAGGGGGCCGATAGCAATCAGCCCCAGCATTTT. This rearrangement joins TRBV2 to TRBJ1-5, with 9 bases identical to TRBD1. V lost 1 base and J lost 0; bases outside the gene matches: 7. The CDR3 runs 18 residues. In germline, CDR1 is SNHLY, CDR2 FYNNEI.

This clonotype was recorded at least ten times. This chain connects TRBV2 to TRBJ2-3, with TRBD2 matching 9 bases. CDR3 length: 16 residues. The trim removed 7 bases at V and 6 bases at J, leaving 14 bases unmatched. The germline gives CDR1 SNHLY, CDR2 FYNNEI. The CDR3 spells CASTEARSGSADTQYF. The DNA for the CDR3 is TGTGCCAGCACCGAAGCCCGTAGCGGGAGTGCGGATACGCAGTATTTT.

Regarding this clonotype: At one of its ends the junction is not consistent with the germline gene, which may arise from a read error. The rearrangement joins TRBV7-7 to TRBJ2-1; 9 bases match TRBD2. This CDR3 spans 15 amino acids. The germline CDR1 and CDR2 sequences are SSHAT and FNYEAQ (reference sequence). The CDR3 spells CASSLAGAKYNEQFF. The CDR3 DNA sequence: TGTGCTAGCAGCTTAGCGGGGGCGAAGTACAATGAGCAGTTCTTC.

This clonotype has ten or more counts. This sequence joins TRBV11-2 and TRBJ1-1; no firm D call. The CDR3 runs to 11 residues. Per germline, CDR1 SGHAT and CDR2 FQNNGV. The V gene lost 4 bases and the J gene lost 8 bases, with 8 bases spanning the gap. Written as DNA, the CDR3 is TGTGCCAGCAGCTGGTATCACGAAGCTTTCTTT. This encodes CASSWYHEAFF.

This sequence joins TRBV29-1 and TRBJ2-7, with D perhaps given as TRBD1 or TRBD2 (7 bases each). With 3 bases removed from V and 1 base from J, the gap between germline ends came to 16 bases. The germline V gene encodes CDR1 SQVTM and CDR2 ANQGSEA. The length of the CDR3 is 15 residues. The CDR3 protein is CSVDSGGGISYEQYF. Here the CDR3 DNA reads TGCAGCGTTGACTCAGGGGGGGGGATTTCCTACGAGCAGTACTTC.

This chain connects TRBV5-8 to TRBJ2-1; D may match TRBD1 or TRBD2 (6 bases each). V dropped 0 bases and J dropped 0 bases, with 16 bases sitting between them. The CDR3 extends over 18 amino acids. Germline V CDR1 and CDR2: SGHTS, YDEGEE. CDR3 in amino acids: CASSLGGGPTSSYNEQFF. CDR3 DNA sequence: TGTGCCAGCAGCTTGGGTGGGGGGCCAACAAGCTCCTACAATGAGCAGTTCTTC. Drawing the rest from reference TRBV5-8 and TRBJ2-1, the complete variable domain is EAGVTQSPTHLIKTRGQQATLRCSPISGHTSVYWYQQALGLGLQFLLWYDEGEERNRGNFPPRFSGRQFPNYSSELNVNALELEDSALYLCASSLGGGPTSSYNEQFFGPGTRLTVL.

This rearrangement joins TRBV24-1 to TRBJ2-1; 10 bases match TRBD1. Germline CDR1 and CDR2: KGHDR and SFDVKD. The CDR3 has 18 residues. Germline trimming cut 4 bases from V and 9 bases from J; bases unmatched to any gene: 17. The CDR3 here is CATSDPGQGVASDSEQFF. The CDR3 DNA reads TGTGCCACCAGTGACCCTGGACAGGGGGTCGCGTCTGACAGTGAGCAGTTCTTC.

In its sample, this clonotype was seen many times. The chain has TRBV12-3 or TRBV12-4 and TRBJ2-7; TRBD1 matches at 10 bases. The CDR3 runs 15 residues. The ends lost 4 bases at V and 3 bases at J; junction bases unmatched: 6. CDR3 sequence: CASSSPGQGIYEQYF. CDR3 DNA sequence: TGTGCCAGCAGTTCGCCGGGACAGGGGATCTACGAGCAGTACTTC.

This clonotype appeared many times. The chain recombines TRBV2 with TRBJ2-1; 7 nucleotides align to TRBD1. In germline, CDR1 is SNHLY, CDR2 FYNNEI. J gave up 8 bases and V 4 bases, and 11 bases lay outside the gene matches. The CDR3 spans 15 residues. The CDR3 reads CASSAQGVSVHEQFF. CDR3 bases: TGTGCCAGCAGTGCCCAGGGGGTCAGTGTCCATGAGCAGTTCTTC.

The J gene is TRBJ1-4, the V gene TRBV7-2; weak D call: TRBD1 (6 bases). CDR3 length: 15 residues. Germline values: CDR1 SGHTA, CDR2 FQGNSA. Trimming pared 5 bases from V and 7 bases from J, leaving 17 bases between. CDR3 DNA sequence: TGTGCCAGCAGCCTATCCCGGGGGCGAGGTGAAAAACTGTTTTTT. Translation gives CASSLSRGRGEKLFF. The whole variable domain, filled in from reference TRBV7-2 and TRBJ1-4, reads GAGVSQSPSNKVTEKGKDVELRCDPISGHTALYWYRQSLGQGLEFLIYFQGNSAPDKSGLPSDRFSAERTGGSVSTLTIQRTQQEDSAVYLCASSLSRGRGEKLFFGSGTQLSVL.

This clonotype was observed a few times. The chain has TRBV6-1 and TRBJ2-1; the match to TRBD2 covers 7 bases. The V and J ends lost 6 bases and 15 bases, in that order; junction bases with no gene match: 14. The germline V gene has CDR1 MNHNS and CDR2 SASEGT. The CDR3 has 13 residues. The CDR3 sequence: CASRPTSDPLWFF. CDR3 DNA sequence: TGTGCCAGCAGACCCACTAGCGATCCCCTTTGGTTCTTC.

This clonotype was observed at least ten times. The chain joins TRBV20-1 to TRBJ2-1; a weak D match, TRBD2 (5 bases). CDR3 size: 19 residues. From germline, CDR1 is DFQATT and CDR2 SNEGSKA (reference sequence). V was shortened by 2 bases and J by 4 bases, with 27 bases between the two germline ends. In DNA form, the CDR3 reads TGCAGTGCTAGACCAGGACTCAACACGATTCGGGCGTTTTACAATGAGCAGTTCTTC. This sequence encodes CSARPGLNTIRAFYNEQFF.

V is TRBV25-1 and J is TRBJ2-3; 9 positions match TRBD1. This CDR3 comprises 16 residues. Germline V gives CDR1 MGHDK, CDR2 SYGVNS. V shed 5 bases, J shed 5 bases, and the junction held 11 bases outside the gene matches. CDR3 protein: CASSLKGQGLIDTQYF. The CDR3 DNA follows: TGTGCCAGCAGTTTAAAGGGACAGGGCTTGATAGATACGCAGTATTTT.

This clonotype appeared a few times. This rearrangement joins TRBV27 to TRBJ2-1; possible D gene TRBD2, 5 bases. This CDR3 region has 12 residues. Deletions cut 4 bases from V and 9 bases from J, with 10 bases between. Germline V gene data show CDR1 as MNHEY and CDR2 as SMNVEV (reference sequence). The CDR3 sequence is CASSWTSTEQFF. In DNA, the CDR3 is TGTGCCAGCAGTTGGACTTCCACTGAGCAGTTCTTC.

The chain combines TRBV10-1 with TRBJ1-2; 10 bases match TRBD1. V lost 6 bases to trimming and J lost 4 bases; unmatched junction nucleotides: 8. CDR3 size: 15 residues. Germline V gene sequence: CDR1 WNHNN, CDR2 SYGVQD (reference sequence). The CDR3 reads CASSVGQGKLYGYTF. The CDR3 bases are TGCGCCAGCAGCGTGGGACAGGGGAAGCTCTATGGCTACACCTTC.

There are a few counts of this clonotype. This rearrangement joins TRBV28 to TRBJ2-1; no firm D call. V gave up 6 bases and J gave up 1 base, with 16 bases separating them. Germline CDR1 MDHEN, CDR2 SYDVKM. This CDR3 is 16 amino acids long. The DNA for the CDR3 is TGTGCCAGCAGCCCCCGGCTGCGGCTTTCCTACAATGAGCAGTTCTTC. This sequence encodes CASSPRLRLSYNEQFF.

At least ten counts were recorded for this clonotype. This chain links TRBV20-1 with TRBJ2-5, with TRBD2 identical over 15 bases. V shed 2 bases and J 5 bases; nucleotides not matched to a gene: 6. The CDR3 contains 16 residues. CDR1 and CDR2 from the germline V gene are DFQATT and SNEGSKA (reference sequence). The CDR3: CSARPGLAGGQETQYF. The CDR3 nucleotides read TGCAGTGCTAGACCGGGACTAGCGGGAGGTCAGGAGACCCAGTACTTC.

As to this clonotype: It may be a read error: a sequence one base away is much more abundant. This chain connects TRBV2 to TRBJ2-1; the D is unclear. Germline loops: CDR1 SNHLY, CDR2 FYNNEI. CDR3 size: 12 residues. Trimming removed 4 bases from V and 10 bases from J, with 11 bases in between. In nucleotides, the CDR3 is TGTGCCAGCAGTGCTGACAAATACGAGCAGTTCTTC. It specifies CASSADKYEQFF.

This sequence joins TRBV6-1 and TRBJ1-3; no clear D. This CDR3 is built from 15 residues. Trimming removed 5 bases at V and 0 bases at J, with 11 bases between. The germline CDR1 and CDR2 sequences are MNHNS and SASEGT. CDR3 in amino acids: CASSYDGRSGNTIYF. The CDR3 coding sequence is TGTGCCAGCAGTTATGACGGACGCTCTGGAAACACCATATATTTT.

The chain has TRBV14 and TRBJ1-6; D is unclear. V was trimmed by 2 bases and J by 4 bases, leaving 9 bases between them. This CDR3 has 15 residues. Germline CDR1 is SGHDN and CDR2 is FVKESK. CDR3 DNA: TGTGCCAGCAGCCAAAAGGCCTATTATAATTCACCCCTCCACTTT. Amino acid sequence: CASSQKAYYNSPLHF.

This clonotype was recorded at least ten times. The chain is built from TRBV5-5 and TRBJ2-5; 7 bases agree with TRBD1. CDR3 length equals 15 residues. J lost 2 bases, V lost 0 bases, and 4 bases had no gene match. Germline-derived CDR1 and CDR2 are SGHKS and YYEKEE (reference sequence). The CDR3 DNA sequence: TGTGCCAGCAGCTTGGCAAGGGGGCGGCAAGAGACCCAGTACTTC. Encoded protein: CASSLARGRQETQYF.